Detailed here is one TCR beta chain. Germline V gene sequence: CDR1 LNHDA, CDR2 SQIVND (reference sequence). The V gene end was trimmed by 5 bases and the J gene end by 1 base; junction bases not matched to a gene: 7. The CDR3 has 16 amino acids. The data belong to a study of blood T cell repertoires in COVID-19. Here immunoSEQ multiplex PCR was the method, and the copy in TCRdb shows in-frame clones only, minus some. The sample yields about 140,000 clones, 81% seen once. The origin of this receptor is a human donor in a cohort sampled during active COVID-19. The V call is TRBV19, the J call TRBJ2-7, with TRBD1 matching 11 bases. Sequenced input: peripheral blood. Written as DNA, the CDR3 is TGTGCCAGTAGTTCCCGGACAGGGGGCTCGTCCTACGAGCAGTACTTC. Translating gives CASSSRTGGSSYEQYF.